Below, 20 T cell receptor beta chains from the same sample are listed, as sequenced in a study of OX40 agonist ivuxolimab in advanced cancers. Sequenced by immunoSEQ multiplex PCR; TCRdb stores in-frame clones only, minus some. This sample carries around 40,000 clones, roughly 83% of them seen once, and the ten largest clones take 20% to 25%. Sequenced material: CD4+ or CD8+ T cells sorted from blood, taken in a trial of the OX40 agonist ivuxolimab. All receptors derive from an adult with an advanced solid tumor such as melanoma, head and neck, liver or kidney cancer.

The V call is TRBV6-5, the J call TRBJ2-2; D assignment may be TRBD1 or TRBD2 (5 bases each). The CDR3 contains 14 residues. The V gene lost 6 bases and the J gene lost 4 bases, with 12 bases spanning the gap. The V gene's germline CDR1 is MNHEY and CDR2 SVGAGI. The CDR3 bases are TGTGCCAGCAGCCCAAGAGGGGTCACCGGGGAGCTGTTTTTT. As protein: CASSPRGVTGELFF.

The V call is TRBV5-1, the J call TRBJ1-4; 7 bases match TRBD1. Germline loops: CDR1 SGHRS, CDR2 YFSETQ. Germline trimming cut 3 bases from V and 0 bases from J; bases unmatched to any gene: 23. The CDR3 spans 22 residues. The CDR3 coding sequence is TGCGCCAGCAGCTCACCCCCTGATCAGCAGGGGGGCATATCTGCAACTAATGAAAAACTGTTTTTT. As protein: CASSSPPDQQGGISATNEKLFF. The full variable domain, with the rest looked up from reference TRBV5-1 and TRBJ1-4, is KAGVTQTPRYLIKTRGQQVTLSCSPISGHRSVSWYQQTPGQGLQFLFEYFSETQRNKGNFPGRFSGRQFSNSRSEMNVSTLELGDSALYLCASSSPPDQQGGISATNEKLFFGSGTQLSVL.

This chain joins TRBV12-2 and TRBJ1-2. TRBV12-2 is a documented pseudogene. The CDR3 spans 9 residues. CDR3 residues: CASPAPKTF. For the CDR3, the DNA is TGTGCAAGTCCAGCCCCTAAAACCTTC.

Relative to its sample, this clone is medium-sized (0.01 to 0.1%). This chain links TRBV30 with TRBJ1-4; the D is unclear. There are 13 residues in the CDR3. Deletions cut 5 bases from V and 6 bases from J, with 13 bases between. Per the germline V gene, CDR1 is GTSNPN and CDR2 is SVGIG (reference sequence). CDR3 region: CAWDVFGYEKLFF. As DNA, the CDR3 is TGTGCCTGGGACGTTTTTGGGTATGAAAAACTGTTTTTT. Filled out from reference TRBV30 and TRBJ1-4, the complete variable domain reads SQTIHQWPATLVQPVGSPLSLECTVEGTSNPNLYWYRQAAGRGLQLLFYSVGIGQISSEVPQNLSASRPQDRQFILSSKKLLLSDSGFYLCAWDVFGYEKLFFGSGTQLSVL.

This clone appeared a single time. The rearrangement uses TRBV19 and TRBJ1-2, with D unresolved. The germline gives CDR1 LNHDA, CDR2 SQIVND (reference sequence). V gave up 6 bases and J gave up 0 bases, with 8 bases separating them. The CDR3 is 13 amino acids. The DNA of the CDR3 is TGTGCCAGTAGGCTGACATCTAACTATGGCTACACCTTC. Translation: CASRLTSNYGYTF.

For the CDR3, the DNA is TGTGCCAGCAGCTTGGCCGGAGACAGCCCCAATCAGCCCCAGCATTTT. Protein: CASSLAGDSPNQPQHF. The chain employs TRBV5-6 and TRBJ1-5, with D tentatively TRBD1 (5 bases). Germline CDR1 is SGHDT and CDR2 is YYEEEE. The CDR3 sequence is 16 residues long. Trimming cost V 0 bases and J 3 bases, with 13 bases left between them.

The chain recombines TRBV7-9 with TRBJ2-1, with 13 bases lining up with TRBD2. The CDR3 is made up of 16 amino acids. Germline loops: CDR1 SEHNR, CDR2 FQNEAQ (reference sequence). J gave up 8 bases and V 1 base, and 5 bases lay outside the gene matches. The CDR3 protein is CASSLGTSGRNHEQFF. In DNA form, the CDR3 reads TGTGCCAGCAGCTTAGGGACTAGCGGGAGAAATCATGAGCAGTTCTTC.

CDR3 sequence: CASSPKGGTAPPYEQYF. CDR3 bases: TGTGCCAGCAGTCCAAAGGGCGGGACGGCACCGCCTTACGAGCAGTACTTC. The chain has TRBV27 and TRBJ2-7, with a possible D match to TRBD2 (6 bases). Trimming removed 5 bases at V and 4 bases at J, with 24 bases between. The germline V gene has CDR1 MNHEY and CDR2 SMNVEV (reference sequence). This CDR3 has 17 residues.

This chain uses TRBV7-2 with TRBJ2-2; TRBD2 matches 10 bases. The germline CDR1 and CDR2 sequences are SGHTA and FQGNSA. The CDR3 length is 15 residues. The V gene end was trimmed by 8 bases and the J gene end by 3 bases; junction bases not matched to a gene: 6. The CDR3 loop is CASSLAGVDTGELFF. In DNA form, the CDR3 reads TGTGCCAGCTCCCTAGCGGGAGTCGACACCGGGGAGCTGTTTTTT.

This chain uses TRBV29-1 with TRBJ2-1; D not certain. Trimming stripped 5 bases from V and 4 bases from J, with 9 bases between. CDR1 SQVTM and CDR2 ANQGSEA come from the germline V gene. The CDR3 has 12 amino acids. The CDR3 sequence: CSVPLEYNEQFF. CDR3 coding DNA: TGCAGCGTTCCTCTAGAATACAATGAGCAGTTCTTC.

As concerns this clone: One end of the junction fails to match germline, which may point to a read error. J is TRBJ2-7 and V is TRBV7-7; 11 bases are shared with TRBD1. Germline V lookup: CDR1 SSHAT, CDR2 FNYEAQ (reference sequence). The length of the CDR3 is 15 residues. The CDR3 loop is CASSLGTGGSYEQYF. As DNA, the CDR3 is TGTGCTAGCAGCCTCGGGACAGGGGGGTCCTACGAGCAGTACTTC.

The V and J genes are TRBV28 and TRBJ1-5; TRBD1 is a possible D gene (6 bases). V gave up 8 bases and J gave up 6 bases, with 17 bases separating them. Germline CDR1 MDHEN, CDR2 SYDVKM. The CDR3 is 14 residues long. This chain's CDR3 is CASAPQQGSQPQHF. For the CDR3, the DNA is TGTGCCAGCGCCCCTCAACAGGGTTCTCAGCCCCAGCATTTT.

The CDR3 loop reads CAISESIYPYNEQFF. CDR3 DNA: TGTGCCATCAGTGAGTCGATTTACCCCTACAATGAGCAGTTCTTC. The chain has TRBV10-3 and TRBJ2-1; D gene unclear. This CDR3 is 15 amino acids long. Trimming removed 0 bases at V and 2 bases at J, with 8 bases between. From germline, CDR1 is ENHRY and CDR2 SYGVKD.

This clone turned up a few times. CDR3 sequence reads: CASSQFTDSASPLHF. CDR3 bases: TGCGCCAGCAGCCAATTTACTGACAGTGCCTCACCCCTCCACTTT. V and J are TRBV4-1 and TRBJ1-6; D may be TRBD1 (5 bases). V was clipped by 2 bases and J by 10 bases, with 15 bases between them. The length of the CDR3 is 15 residues. In germline, CDR1 is MGHRA, CDR2 YSYEKL.

The V and J genes are TRBV7-8 and TRBJ1-4; 12 bases are shared with TRBD1. V lost 1 base to trimming and J lost 7 bases; unmatched junction nucleotides: 1. The CDR3 has 15 residues. Germline V gene data show CDR1 as SGHVS and CDR2 as FQNEAQ. The CDR3 spells CASSLGGQGAEKLFF. In DNA form, the CDR3 reads TGTGCCAGCAGCTTAGGGGGACAGGGGGCTGAAAAACTGTTTTTT.

The chain recombines TRBV9 with TRBJ1-1, with D possibly being TRBD1 (5 bases). Trimming took 3 bases from V and 1 from J, leaving 10 bases between them. Germline V gene lookup returns CDR1 SGDLS and CDR2 YYNGEE. The CDR3 is 14 residues long. CDR3 sequence: CASSGRGGNTEAFF. The CDR3 region has the DNA TGTGCCAGCAGCGGCCGCGGGGGGAACACTGAAGCTTTCTTT.

This chain links TRBV7-8 with TRBJ1-5; the match to TRBD1 covers 11 bases. Germline CDR1 reads SGHVS; CDR2 reads FQNEAQ. Trimming cost V 6 bases and J 5 bases; bases outside gene matches: 3. This CDR3 spans 14 amino acids. CDR3 DNA: TGTGCCAGCAGTTGGGACAGGGGGGATCAGCCCCAGCATTTT. Its protein product is CASSWDRGDQPQHF.

The gene calls are TRBV14 and TRBJ2-2; D unclear. CDR3 length equals 14 residues. Between the trimmed V and J ends, which lost 0 bases and 4 bases, there was a span of 6 bases. Germline values: CDR1 SGHDN, CDR2 FVKESK. The CDR3 reads CASSQEIRTGELFF. The CDR3 coding sequence is TGTGCCAGCAGCCAAGAAATCCGCACCGGGGAGCTGTTTTTT.

The chain carries TRBV29-1 and TRBJ2-7; maybe TRBD1 (5 bases). Germline values: CDR1 SQVTM, CDR2 ANQGSEA. V was pared by 4 bases and J by 1 base, with 5 bases between. The CDR3 has 11 amino acids. In DNA form, the CDR3 reads TGCAGCGTTGGACAGTCCTACGAGCAGTACTTC. This encodes CSVGQSYEQYF.

This chain links TRBV29-1 with TRBJ1-1; D is uncertain. Per germline, CDR1 SQVTM and CDR2 ANQGSEA. The CDR3 loop spans 12 amino acids. The germline V and J ends were trimmed by 7 bases and 4 bases, with 13 bases remaining between them. The CDR3 here is CSGLAGSTEAFF. The CDR3 coding sequence is TGCAGCGGTTTGGCGGGGAGCACTGAAGCTTTCTTT. Full variable domain (rest looked up from reference TRBV29-1 and TRBJ1-1): SAVISQKPSRDICQRGTSLTIQCQVDSQVTMMFWYRQQPGQSLTLIATANQGSEATYESGFVIDKFPISRPNLTFSTLTVSNMSPEDSSIYLCSGLAGSTEAFFGQGTRLTVV.